This T cell receptor beta chain derives from a study of T-cell reconstitution after alpha-beta-depleted transplantation in children. It was with unique molecular identifiers that the TCRbeta library was prepared. From the PCR reads, TCRdb called clonotypes with MiXCR, one entry per CDR3 protein. The profile covers around 270,000 distinct CDR3 sequences, with around 10% appearing a single time and over 6% taken by the ten largest. This CDR3 comprises 14 residues. The V and J ends lost 6 bases and 10 bases respectively, with 16 bases between them. The germline CDR1 and CDR2 sequences are ENHRY and SYGVKD. This clonotype was seen ten or more times.

The chain has TRBV10-3 and TRBJ1-6; possible D gene TRBD1, 6 bases. The sequencing here drew on PBMCs, taken before TCRalphabeta/CD19-depleted stem cell transplant. This receptor was taken from a boy younger than two with acute myeloid leukemia, due to receive a stem cell transplant. This CDR3 reads CAIRGPGARSPLHF. In nucleotides, the CDR3 is TGTGCCATCAGGGGTCCGGGGGCGAGGTCACCCCTCCACTTT.